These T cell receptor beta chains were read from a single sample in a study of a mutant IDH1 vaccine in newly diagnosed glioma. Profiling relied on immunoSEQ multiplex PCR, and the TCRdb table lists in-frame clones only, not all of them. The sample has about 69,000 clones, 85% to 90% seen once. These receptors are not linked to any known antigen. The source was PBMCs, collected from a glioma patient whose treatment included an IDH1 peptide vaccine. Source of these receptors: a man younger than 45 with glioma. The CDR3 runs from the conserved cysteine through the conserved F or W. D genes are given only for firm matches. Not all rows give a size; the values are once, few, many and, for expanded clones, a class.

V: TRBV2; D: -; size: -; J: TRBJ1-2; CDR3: CASPQGRNYGYTF; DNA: TGTGCCAGCCCACAGGGCCGAAACTATGGCTACACCTTC
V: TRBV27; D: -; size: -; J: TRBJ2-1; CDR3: CASRSDFGVNEQFF; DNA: TGTGCCAGCCGATCGGACTTCGGAGTGAATGAGCAGTTCTTC
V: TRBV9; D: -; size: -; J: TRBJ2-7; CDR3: CASSLGPSRRDEQYF; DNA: TGTGCCAGCAGCCTAGGACCGAGCCGCAGGGACGAGCAGTACTTC
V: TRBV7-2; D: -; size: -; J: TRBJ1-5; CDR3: CASSLAVYSNQPQHF; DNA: TGTGCCAGCAGCTTGGCGGTGTATAGCAATCAGCCCCAGCATTTT
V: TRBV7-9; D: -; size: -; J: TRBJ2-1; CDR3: CASSWANLEQFF; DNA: TGTGCCAGCAGCTGGGCGAATCTTGAGCAGTTCTTC
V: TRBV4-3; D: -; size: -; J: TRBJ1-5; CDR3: CASSHGQNSNQPQHF; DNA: TGCGCCAGCAGCCACGGACAGAATAGCAATCAGCCCCAGCATTTT
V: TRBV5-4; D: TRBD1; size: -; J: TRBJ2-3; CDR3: CASSPRDRGHTDTQYF; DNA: TGTGCCAGCAGCCCGCGGGACAGGGGGCACACAGATACGCAGTATTTT
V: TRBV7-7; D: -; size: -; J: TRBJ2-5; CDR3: CASSWGLQETQYF; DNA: TGTGCCAGCAGTTGGGGACTCCAAGAGACCCAGTACTTC
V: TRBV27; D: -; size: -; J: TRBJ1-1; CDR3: CASTRLPGVNTEAFF; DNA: TGTGCCAGCACCCGTCTTCCGGGTGTGAACACTGAAGCTTTCTTT
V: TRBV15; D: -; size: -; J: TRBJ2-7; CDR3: CATSREVRGRNEQYF; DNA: TGTGCCACCAGCAGAGAGGTCAGGGGCCGTAACGAGCAGTACTTC
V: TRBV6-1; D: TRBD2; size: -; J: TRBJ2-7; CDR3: CASRKIIAGDYEQYF; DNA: TGTGCCAGCAGGAAAATAATAGCGGGGGACTACGAGCAGTACTTC
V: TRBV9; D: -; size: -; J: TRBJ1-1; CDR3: CASSVGRSTEAFF; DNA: TGTGCCAGCAGCGTAGGGCGGTCCACTGAAGCTTTCTTT
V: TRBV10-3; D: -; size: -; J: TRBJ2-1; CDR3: CAISESQGFDEQFF; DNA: TGTGCCATCAGTGAATCGCAGGGTTTCGATGAGCAGTTCTTC
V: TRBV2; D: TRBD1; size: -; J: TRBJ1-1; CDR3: CASSGRAGGNTEAFF; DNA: TGTGCCAGCAGTGGGAGAGCAGGGGGGAACACTGAAGCTTTCTTT
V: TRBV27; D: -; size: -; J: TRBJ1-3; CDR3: CATKQVPGNTIYF; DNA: TGTGCCACCAAACAGGTTCCTGGAAACACCATATATTTT
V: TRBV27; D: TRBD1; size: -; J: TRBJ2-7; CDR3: CASSLSDRGTEQYF; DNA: TGTGCCAGCAGTTTATCGGACAGGGGGACCGAGCAGTACTTC
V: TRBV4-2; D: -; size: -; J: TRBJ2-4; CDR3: CASSQEDSALAKNIQYF; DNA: TGTGCCAGCAGCCAAGAAGACTCAGCTCTAGCCAAAAACATTCAGTACTTC
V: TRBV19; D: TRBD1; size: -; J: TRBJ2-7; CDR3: CASGQLGQGLYEQYF; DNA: TGTGCCAGTGGCCAATTGGGACAGGGTTTATACGAGCAGTACTTC
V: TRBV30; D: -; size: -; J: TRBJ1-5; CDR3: CAWSDASGAGQPQHF; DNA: TGTGCCTGGAGTGACGCCTCCGGGGCGGGCCAGCCCCAGCATTTT
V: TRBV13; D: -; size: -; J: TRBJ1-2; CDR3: CASSPALLGAYGYTF; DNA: TGTGCCAGCAGTCCCGCGTTGCTAGGGGCTTATGGCTACACCTTC
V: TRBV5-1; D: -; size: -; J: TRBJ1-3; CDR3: CASSLDRVGNTIYF; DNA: TGCGCCAGCAGCTTGGACAGGGTCGGAAACACCATATATTTT
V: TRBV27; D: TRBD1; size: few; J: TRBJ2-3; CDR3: CASRKTGQVGYF; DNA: TGTGCCAGCAGAAAAACGGGACAGGTTGGGTATTTT
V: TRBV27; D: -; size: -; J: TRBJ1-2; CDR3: CASRPRENYGYTF; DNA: TGTGCTAGCAGGCCACGTGAAAACTATGGCTACACCTTC
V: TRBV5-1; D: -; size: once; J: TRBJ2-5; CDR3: CASRRDGTRETQYF; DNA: TGCGCCAGCAGACGGGACGGAACAAGAGAGACCCAGTACTTC
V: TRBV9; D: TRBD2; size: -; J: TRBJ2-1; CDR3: CASSAPPSGSTNEQFF; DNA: TGTGCCAGCAGCGCTCCACCTAGCGGGAGTACGAATGAGCAGTTCTTC
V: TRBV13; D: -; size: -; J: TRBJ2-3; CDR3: CASSLLAAIKDTQYF; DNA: TGTGCCAGCAGCTTACTAGCAGCAATAAAAGATACGCAGTATTTT
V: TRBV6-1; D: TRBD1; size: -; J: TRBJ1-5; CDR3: CASSDPLGGFQPQHF; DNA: TGTGCCAGCAGTGACCCCCTAGGGGGCTTTCAGCCCCAGCATTTT
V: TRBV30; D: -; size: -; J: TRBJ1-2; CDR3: CAWSEGYGYTF; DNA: TGTGCCTGGAGCGAGGGCTATGGCTACACCTTC
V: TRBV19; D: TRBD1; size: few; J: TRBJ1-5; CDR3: CASSMRGQSSNQPQHF; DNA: TGTGCCAGTAGTATGAGGGGACAGTCTAGCAATCAGCCCCAGCATTTT